This T cell receptor (beta chain) came from a study of cytomegalovirus exposure and HLA in healthy donors (dated by TCRdb to about 2017). In terms of the full investigation: According to a later analysis, the approximately 130 validation repertoires were produced on the same platform as the roughly 700 repertoires of the first cohort. The aim of the study was to test whether cataloging public T cell receptors could identify signatures of past pathogen exposure. A separate validation cohort of over a hundred different subjects was used in addition to the 666-subject first cohort. To predict cytomegalovirus infection status, the study brought together high-throughput TCR immunosequencing, statistical association of individual TCRs with disease status, and machine learning.

From V the trimming removes 2 bases and from J it removes 6 bases, while the gene matches leave 7 bases of the junction unaccounted for. The CDR3 starts with the cysteine, ends with the phenylalanine, and has 15 residues. The CDR3 DNA has 45 bases and is translated from base 1. In the germline V gene (reference sequence), CDR1 corresponds to SEHNR and CDR2 to FQNEAQ. The donors belonged to the validation cohort of over a hundred subjects, which was separate from the approximately 700-subject first cohort. As to this clone: Which antigen it targets is not known. It has no much larger one-base neighbor in the sample; base qualities were not kept.

What the study reported, not specific to this receptor: Three of the identified cytomegalovirus-associated TCR beta chains were confirmed in vitro to be specific for cytomegalovirus antigens. The study listed 150 to 200 TCR beta chains as associated with cytomegalovirus. Most TCR sequences were observed very rarely across donors, whereas some public TCRs were present in many individuals. It was suggested by the authors that the approach could potentially be generalized to other disease states and immunological phenotypes. A later analysis found that TCRs clustered in the first cohort also tended to co-occur in the roughly 120 validation repertoires, with 90% to 95% of cluster scores above 0. In both the original and validation cohorts, the classifier was reported to diagnose cytomegalovirus status with high specificity and sensitivity. A later analysis lacked HLA typing for the validation cohort, so it scored co-occurrence in that cohort across all 120 or so repertoires.

Libraries were constructed by the immunoSEQ multiplex PCR assay. In the authors' own workflow: A statistical classification framework was built for diagnosing cytomegalovirus status from the catalog of TCR beta chain sequences. The clones in this table, taken by TCRdb from immuneACCESS, are in-frame only. Not every clone is retained; where verified, under half of the shortfall comes from an unresolved V gene, and the cause of the rest is unknown. V, J and clone size were drawn from that table, and D and trimming were deduced from the DNA. For this sample the table gives 45,000 to 60,000 clones, of which 90% to 95% were detected only once. Under 6.5% of the sample comes from the top ten.

The origin of this receptor is a woman aged 18-29 years in good health and CMV-seronegative. Material: PBMCs. This chain joins TRBV7-9 to TRBJ1-3; a stretch of 7 junction bases matches TRBD1. The CDR3 is CASSLSPDRVNTIYF. The bases read TGTGCCAGCAGCTTATCCCCCGACAGGGTAAACACCATATATTTT.